The text below deals with one T cell receptor (beta chain). The antigen is undetermined. Deletions cut 3 bases from V and 4 bases from J, with 17 bases between. CDR3 length: 16 amino acids. Germline values: CDR1 LNHDA, CDR2 SQIVND (reference sequence). This sample was taken from a study of cytomegalovirus exposure and HLA in healthy donors. Study-level points and caveats: An observed cluster of highly shared sequence variants was recorded as a likely sequencing artifact. What a later analysis reportedly showed was that an Asian-associated ancestry cluster had fewer N-insertions than the roughly 670-donor mean. Altogether, more than 150 TCR beta chains were recorded as cytomegalovirus-associated.

Primers: 60 Vbeta forward and 13 Jbeta reverse. Original processing methods: Among the unique TCR beta chains that a later analysis counted, about 81 million in all, roughly 10 million were shared. Using immunoSEQ multiplex PCR, the repertoire was profiled, and TCRdb retains in-frame clones only, with some absent. V, J and clone size are those of that table, while D and trimming were read from the DNA. The sample includes about 180,000 clones, 80% to 85% seen only once; the top ten take 1%. The sequenced sample consisted of PBMCs. The rearrangement links TRBV19 to TRBJ2-3; D possibly corresponds to TRBD2 (6 bases). This TCR derives from a man younger than 40 in good health and CMV-seronegative. CDR3 DNA sequence: TGTGCCAGTAGTATTTTTCTAGGGGCGGGACCAGATACGCAGTATTTT. Its translation: CASSIFLGAGPDTQYF.